This T cell receptor (beta chain) originates from a study of T cell responses to AZD1222 COVID-19 vaccine. The study's findings and limits: In a largely white British group with more females than males, clonal diversity was possibly underestimated. CD4 TCRs associated with vaccination spanned spike, dominating at 160-218 and 743-854. Of the AZD1222 recipients, only five to seven were seropositive at baseline.

Using immunoSEQ multiplex PCR, the repertoire was profiled, and TCRdb retains in-frame clones only, with some absent. The sample has around 130,000 clones, 70% to 90% seen once. Trimming took 3 bases from V and 4 from J; bases not matched to a gene: 8. The CDR3 is 16 amino acids. The germline V gene encodes CDR1 SGHNT and CDR2 YENEEA. Notes on this clone: Its antigen is not identified.

The V and J genes are TRBV11-3 and TRBJ2-3; 9 bases are shared with TRBD1. The sample in question was peripheral blood, obtained on day 0 of AZD1222 vaccination. The source is an adult in good health. CDR3 amino acids: CASSFQGQGGADTQYF. CDR3 bases: TGTGCCAGCAGCTTCCAGGGACAGGGTGGGGCAGATACGCAGTATTTT.